These T cell receptor beta chains were read from a single sample in a study of Ad26.COV2.S vaccination and SARS-CoV-2 variants. Method: immunoSEQ multiplex PCR; TCRdb's copy keeps in-frame clones and lacks some. The table has approximately 480,000 clones, approximately 88% seen once. The source material was peripheral blood, sampled in a trial of Ad26.COV2.S vaccine versus placebo. Receptors were obtained from a person between 18 and 60 years old who received the Ad26.COV2.S COVID-19 vaccine or a placebo. Both conserved end residues are part of each CDR3. A D gene is named only where the DNA matches it firmly. Only part of the rows carry a size: once, few, many, or a class if the clone is expanded.

D gene,J gene,V gene,clone size,CDR3 protein,CDR3 DNA
TRBD2,TRBJ2-2,TRBV6-2/TRBV6-3,.,CASSYPGGPTGELFF,TGTGCCAGCAGTTACCCGGGAGGGCCTACCGGGGAGCTGTTTTTT
TRBD1,TRBJ2-7,TRBV29-1,.,CSVWTGDSYEQYF,TGCAGCGTATGGACAGGGGATAGCTACGAGCAGTACTTC
.,TRBJ2-2,TRBV7-6,.,CASSLAQSNTGELFF,TGTGCCAGCAGCTTAGCGCAATCGAACACCGGGGAGCTGTTTTTT
.,TRBJ2-1,TRBV5-6,once,CASSLEQRLYNEQFF,TGTGCCAGCAGCTTAGAACAGCGGTTATACAATGAGCAGTTCTTC
.,TRBJ2-1,TRBV24-1,.,CATSDRRANTYNEQFF,TGTGCCACCAGTGATAGGAGAGCCAATACCTACAATGAGCAGTTCTTC
.,TRBJ1-1,TRBV7-2,.,CASSWQGSTEAFF,TGTGCCAGCAGCTGGCAGGGGAGCACTGAAGCTTTCTTT
TRBD1,TRBJ1-2,TRBV30,once,CAWVPGQGADTF,TGTGCCTGGGTACCGGGACAGGGGGCGGACACCTTC
.,TRBJ2-6,TRBV7-2,.,CASSLATGANVLTF,TGTGCCAGCAGCTTAGCCACTGGGGCCAACGTCCTGACTTTC
.,TRBJ2-3,TRBV6-1,.,CASSATGASTVTDTQYF,TGTGCCAGCAGTGCTACGGGGGCTAGCACTGTCACAGATACGCAGTATTTT
.,TRBJ1-3,TRBV6-1,.,CASSERKGTIYF,TGTGCCAGCAGTGAAAGGAAGGGGACCATATATTTT
.,TRBJ1-5,TRBV5-6,.,CASSRGQGYLNQPQHF,TGTGCCAGCAGCAGGGGCCAGGGATATCTCAATCAGCCCCAGCATTTT
TRBD1,TRBJ1-2,TRBV6-5,.,CASRNTGVDYGYTF,TGTGCCAGCAGAAACACAGGGGTTGACTATGGCTACACCTTC
.,TRBJ1-2,TRBV19,.,CASKSGRIDYGYTF,TGTGCCAGTAAGAGTGGCAGGATAGACTATGGCTACACCTTC
.,TRBJ2-1,TRBV29-1,.,CSAKVAGRGGSNEQFF,TGCAGCGCTAAAGTGGCGGGCCGAGGGGGGTCGAATGAGCAGTTCTTC
.,TRBJ2-2,TRBV6-2/TRBV6-3,.,CASSYPTGQELFF,TGTGCCAGCAGTTACCCAACAGGGCAGGAGCTGTTTTTT
TRBD2,TRBJ2-7,TRBV7-8,.,CASSLTSGLSYEQYF,TGTGCCAGCAGCTTGACTAGCGGGCTTTCCTACGAGCAGTACTTC
.,TRBJ1-1,TRBV19,once,CASSLHQGTNTEAFF,TGTGCCAGTAGTTTGCACCAGGGGACGAACACTGAAGCTTTCTTT
TRBD1,TRBJ2-3,TRBV15,.,CATSREGDSRTDTQYF,TGTGCCACCAGCAGAGAGGGGGACAGTCGCACAGATACGCAGTATTTT
TRBD1,TRBJ1-1,TRBV18,.,CASSPSLYRGRNTEAFF,TGTGCCAGCTCACCCAGCTTATATAGGGGGCGGAACACTGAAGCTTTCTTT
.,TRBJ2-7,TRBV19,.,CASSIDGRSYEQYF,TGTGCCAGTAGTATTGACGGTCGTTCCTACGAGCAGTACTTC
TRBD2,TRBJ2-1,TRBV10-3,.,CAISLAGVGNNEQFF,TGTGCCATCAGTCTAGCGGGAGTTGGAAACAATGAGCAGTTCTTC
TRBD2,TRBJ2-7,TRBV28,.,CASLKLAGVFSYEQYF,TGTGCCAGCTTGAAACTAGCGGGAGTTTTCTCCTACGAGCAGTACTTC
.,TRBJ2-7,TRBV5-4,.,CASSSRNADEQYF,TGTGCCAGCAGCTCCCGGAACGCCGACGAGCAGTACTTC
TRBD1,TRBJ1-4,TRBV19,.,CASSILGRDRGATKLFF,TGTGCCAGTAGTATACTGGGAAGGGACAGGGGGGCGACGAAACTGTTTTTT
TRBD2,TRBJ2-1,TRBV30,.,CAWGAGGYNEQFF,TGTGCCTGGGGGGCGGGGGGATACAATGAGCAGTTCTTC
.,TRBJ1-2,TRBV7-2,.,CASSLRVNYGYTF,TGTGCCAGCAGCTTACGGGTGAACTATGGCTACACCTTC
.,TRBJ1-1,TRBV29-1,.,CSVRASTEAFF,TGCAGCGTCAGGGCAAGCACTGAAGCTTTCTTT
TRBD2,TRBJ2-1,TRBV3-1/TRBV3-2,.,CASSQGRLAAYNEQFF,TGTGCCAGCAGCCAGGGTAGACTAGCGGCTTACAATGAGCAGTTCTTC
.,TRBJ2-7,TRBV7-9,.,CASSLAGFSSYEQYF,TGTGCCAGCAGCTTAGCGGGGTTCAGCTCCTACGAGCAGTACTTC
.,TRBJ2-3,TRBV11-3,.,CASSPDWSTDTQYF,TGTGCCAGCAGCCCCGACTGGAGCACAGATACGCAGTATTTT
.,TRBJ2-1,TRBV7-2,.,CASSFPRGRLSSYNEQFF,TGTGCCAGCAGCTTCCCCCGGGGGCGACTGAGCTCCTACAATGAGCAGTTCTTC
TRBD2,TRBJ2-3,TRBV3-1/TRBV3-2,once,CASSSPGLAGAAPSDTQYF,TGTGCCAGCAGCTCGCCTGGACTAGCGGGAGCCGCGCCCTCAGATACGCAGTATTTT
TRBD2,TRBJ2-3,TRBV5-4,once,CASSSGPSGGMTDTQYF,TGTGCCAGCAGCTCGGGCCCTAGCGGAGGCATGACAGATACGCAGTATTTT
.,TRBJ1-2,TRBV3-1/TRBV3-2,.,CASSQDRLNYGYTF,TGTGCCAGCAGCCAAGACCGATTAAACTATGGCTACACCTTC
TRBD1,TRBJ2-3,TRBV27,.,CASSGTRTGGDTQYF,TGTGCCAGCAGCGGGACCCGGACAGGGGGCGATACGCAGTATTTT
.,TRBJ2-6,TRBV29-1,once,CSVLTGANVLTF,TGCAGCGTTTTAACTGGGGCCAACGTCCTGACTTTC
.,TRBJ2-1,TRBV27,few,CASSSPGGSGGRYNEQFF,TGTGCCAGCAGTTCCCCAGGGGGTTCGGGAGGGCGGTACAATGAGCAGTTCTTC
TRBD2,TRBJ2-1,TRBV5-1,.,CASSPRTSGRDNEQFF,TGCGCCAGCAGCCCGCGGACTAGCGGGAGAGACAATGAGCAGTTCTTC
.,TRBJ1-2,TRBV12-3/TRBV12-4,.,CASSLSFGGYTF,TGTGCCAGCAGTTTGTCCTTTGGTGGCTACACCTTC
TRBD1,TRBJ1-4,TRBV7-6,.,CASSLTGGQEKLFF,TGTGCCAGCAGCTTGACAGGGGGCCAAGAAAAACTGTTTTTT
.,TRBJ2-2,TRBV15,.,CATSRGRDTGELFF,TGTGCCACCAGCAGGGGGCGGGACACCGGGGAGCTGTTTTTT
.,TRBJ2-2,TRBV14,.,CASSQDIGTGELFF,TGTGCCAGCAGCCAAGATATCGGCACCGGGGAGCTGTTTTTT
.,TRBJ1-2,TRBV25-1,.,CASSEGLHGYTF,TGTGCCAGCAGTGAGGGGCTGCATGGCTACACCTTC
TRBD1,TRBJ2-7,TRBV2,.,CASLPPRTGGRSEQYF,TGTGCCAGCTTACCCCCCCGAACAGGGGGCCGTTCCGAGCAGTACTTC
.,TRBJ1-5,TRBV7-9,.,CASSLYNQPQHF,TGTGCCAGCAGCTTGTACAATCAGCCCCAGCATTTT
.,TRBJ2-1,TRBV6-6,.,CASSKQGHNEQFF,TGTGCCAGCAGTAAACAGGGTCACAATGAGCAGTTCTTC
.,TRBJ1-1,TRBV6-5,.,CASSPQVYTEAFF,TGTGCCAGCAGTCCACAGGTGTACACTGAAGCTTTCTTT
TRBD1,TRBJ2-5,TRBV5-1,once,CASSLRTGGSRGAQYF,TGCGCCAGCAGCTTGAGGACAGGGGGTTCCCGGGGGGCCCAGTACTTC
.,TRBJ1-1,TRBV19,.,CASRPRRWDTEAFF,TGTGCCAGTAGGCCGCGGCGGTGGGACACTGAAGCTTTCTTT
TRBD1,TRBJ1-3,TRBV18,.,CASSPSRDRVGNTIYF,TGTGCCAGCTCACCAAGTAGGGACAGGGTTGGAAACACCATATATTTT